Following are 23 T cell receptor beta chains from one sample sequenced in a study of T cells in localized non-small cell lung cancer. Some clones are missing from TCRdb's copy, which holds only in-frame ones; the method was immunoSEQ multiplex PCR. Counted here are some 1,200 clones, about 35% occurring once; the ten biggest clones make up approximately 9.1%. Here the sequenced sample was normal lung tissue next to the tumor, taken before any cancer treatment. These receptors were taken from a male donor aged 60 or over with stage I squamous cell lung carcinoma.

The gene calls are TRBV4-1 and TRBJ1-5; 8 bases align to TRBD1. Germline lookup yields CDR1 MGHRA and CDR2 YSYEKL. Germline trimming cut 0 bases from V and 7 bases from J; bases unmatched to any gene: 8. The CDR3 extends over 16 amino acids. CDR3 DNA sequence: TGCGCCAGCAGCCAAGATCCCTGGGACAGGAAACAGCCCCAGCATTTT. Its translation is CASSQDPWDRKQPQHF.

V is TRBV28 and J is TRBJ1-1, with D uncertain. Germline V gives CDR1 MDHEN, CDR2 SYDVKM. V lost 2 bases, J lost 1 base, and 5 bases lay in between. The CDR3 contains 13 residues. CDR3 in DNA: TGTGCCAGCAGTTTAGCGGGGAACACTGAAGCTTTCTTT. Translating gives CASSLAGNTEAFF.

V is TRBV6-8 and J is TRBJ1-3, with 8 nucleotides matching TRBD1. The CDR3 runs to 17 residues. Germline V gene sequence: CDR1 MNHGY, CDR2 SAAAGT. The J segment lost 4 bases and the V segment lost 0 bases, leaving 8 bases of the junction unmatched. Here the CDR3 DNA reads TGTGCCAGCAGTTACTCGTTACCAGGGGGCTCGGGAAACACCATATATTTT. Translating it yields CASSYSLPGGSGNTIYF.

This clone was observed a few times. The chain couples TRBV11-3 to TRBJ2-1; maybe TRBD1 (5 bases). V was shortened by 0 bases and J by 1 base, with 7 bases between the two germline ends. CDR3 length: 15 amino acids. Germline V gives CDR1 SGHNT, CDR2 YENEEA. This chain's CDR3 is CASSLEGASYNEQFF. The CDR3 DNA reads as TGTGCCAGCAGCTTAGAAGGGGCGTCCTACAATGAGCAGTTCTTC.

This chain joins TRBV18 and TRBJ1-2; 9 nucleotides match TRBD1. After removal of 3 bases from V and 5 bases from J, the junction contained 4 bases not matched to a gene. The CDR3 contains 14 residues. Germline V CDR1 and CDR2: KGHSH, LQKENI. The CDR3 DNA sequence: TGTGCCAGCTCACCGGGACAGGGACTTTATGGCTACACCTTC. This encodes CASSPGQGLYGYTF.

This clone was seen more than once but under ten times. This chain links TRBV6-1 with TRBJ1-2, with unresolved D. The germline V and J ends were trimmed by 0 bases and 7 bases, with 9 bases remaining between them. The CDR3 loop spans 13 amino acids. Germline CDR1 is MNHNS and CDR2 is SASEGT. In DNA form, the CDR3 reads TGTGCCAGCAGTGAAGCCACTCAGATTGGCTACACCTTC. Translating it yields CASSEATQIGYTF.

Only one count was recorded for this clone. V gene TRBV29-1 combines with J gene TRBJ1-1; D is undetermined. CDR3 size: 14 residues. V lost 3 bases to trimming and J lost 4 bases, with 15 bases between them. CDR1 and CDR2 from the germline V gene are SQVTM and ANQGSEA. The CDR3 protein is CSVEGGFTVTEAFF. The CDR3 DNA sequence: TGCAGCGTTGAGGGTGGGTTTACAGTCACTGAAGCTTTCTTT.

The rearrangement uses TRBV19 and TRBJ1-5; D gene uncertain. The CDR3 is made up of 15 amino acids. The ends were cut back, 2 bases at V and 3 bases at J, with 11 bases in the middle. Germline CDR1 reads LNHDA; CDR2 reads SQIVND (reference sequence). CDR3 in amino acids: CASSITPAVNQPQHF. DNA for the CDR3: TGTGCCAGTAGTATAACTCCCGCAGTCAATCAGCCCCAGCATTTT.

This clone rates as large. The rearrangement uses TRBV11-3 and TRBJ2-3; D perhaps matches TRBD2 (6 bases). Germline CDR1 reads SGHNT; CDR2 reads YENEEA. V gave up 4 bases and J gave up 2 bases, with 13 bases separating them. The CDR3 totals 15 residues. Here the CDR3 reads CASSSLADYTDTQYF. In DNA form, the CDR3 reads TGTGCCAGCAGCTCCTTAGCGGACTACACAGATACGCAGTATTTT.

CDR3 protein: CAATSGNSYEQYF. The CDR3, as DNA: TGTGCCGCGACTAGCGGGAACTCCTACGAGCAGTACTTC. The chain links TRBV30 to TRBJ2-7; 11 bases are a match to TRBD2. The V gene's germline CDR1 is GTSNPN and CDR2 SVGIG (reference sequence). CDR3 length equals 13 residues. J gave up 0 bases and V 8 bases, and 3 bases lay outside the gene matches.

This clone was detected a few times. The chain uses TRBV1 and TRBJ2-3; the D call of TRBD2 is as the table states it, not checked on the DNA. TRBV1 is classified as a pseudogene. The CDR3 covers 15 residues. Here the CDR3 reads CASSQDGGSTDTQYF. The CDR3 bases are TGCGCCAGCAGCCAAGATGGGGGGAGCACAGATACGCAGTATTTT.

This clone is large within its sample. J is TRBJ2-7 and V is TRBV25-1; D unresolved. The germline gives CDR1 MGHDK, CDR2 SYGVNS. The CDR3 is 13 amino acids. The V end lost 2 bases, the J end lost 4 bases, and 9 bases lay between the germline ends. The CDR3: CASSEGARYEQYF. CDR3 DNA sequence: TGTGCCAGCAGTGAAGGAGCAAGGTACGAGCAGTACTTC.

This clone was observed a handful of times. The CDR3 loop reads CASKTGTGGNYEQYF. The CDR3 DNA reads TGTGCCAGCAAAACCGGGACAGGGGGCAACTACGAGCAGTACTTC. This chain connects TRBV11-3 to TRBJ2-7, with 12 positions matching TRBD1. Unmatched junction bases numbered 7, after V lost 7 bases and J lost 3 bases. CDR1 is SGHNT, CDR2 YENEEA, per germline. The CDR3 totals 15 residues.

This clone was seen a handful of times. This chain links TRBV30 with TRBJ2-1; D is unresolved. Trimming stripped 5 bases from V and 0 bases from J, with 11 bases between. Germline V gene data show CDR1 as GTSNPN and CDR2 as SVGIG (reference sequence). This CDR3 has 14 residues. CDR3: CAWADKSSYNEQFF. In nucleotides, the CDR3 is TGTGCCTGGGCAGACAAGAGCTCCTACAATGAGCAGTTCTTC.

This clone showed up just a few times. The chain uses TRBV11-3 and TRBJ1-4; TRBD1 matches at 7 bases. V gave up 5 bases and J gave up 8 bases; unmatched junction bases: 11. CDR1 is SGHNT and CDR2 is YENEEA in the germline V gene. The CDR3 extends over 15 amino acids. CDR3 bases: TGTGCCAGCAGCCCCCAGGGGGGTTTTAGCGAAAAACTGTTTTTT. Translated, it gives CASSPQGGFSEKLFF.

V is TRBV30 and J is TRBJ1-1; 8 bases are a match to TRBD1. V was clipped by 0 bases and J by 5 bases; unmatched bases: 8. This CDR3 comprises 15 residues. Germline CDR1 is GTSNPN and CDR2 is SVGIG (reference sequence). The CDR3 nucleotides read TGTGCCTGGAGTGTACCCCGACAGGGGAAGACTGAAGCTTTCTTT. It encodes CAWSVPRQGKTEAFF.

The V gene is TRBV6-8, the J gene TRBJ2-7; 9 nucleotides line up with TRBD2. Germline trimming cut 2 bases from V and 0 bases from J; bases unmatched to any gene: 5. The CDR3 covers 16 residues. CDR1 MNHGY and CDR2 SAAAGT come from the germline V gene. The chain's CDR3 is CASSYPLAGSSYEQYF. In DNA, the CDR3 is TGTGCCAGCAGTTACCCCCTAGCGGGGAGCTCCTACGAGCAGTACTTC.

CDR3 nucleotides: TGCAGCGTCGTGCCTTTCGAAGCGGGATACGAGCAGTACTTC. Amino acid sequence: CSVVPFEAGYEQYF. The J gene is TRBJ2-7, the V gene TRBV29-1; 7 bases line up with TRBD2. Unmatched junction bases numbered 12, after V lost 6 bases and J lost 4 bases. The length of the CDR3 is 14 residues. Germline V gene data show CDR1 as SQVTM and CDR2 as ANQGSEA.

This rearrangement joins TRBV11-3 to TRBJ1-4; a possible D gene is TRBD1 (5 bases). Germline loops: CDR1 SGHNT, CDR2 YENEEA. The CDR3 length is 16 residues. Trimming stripped 1 base from V and 10 bases from J, with 19 bases between. The CDR3, as DNA: TGTGCCAGCAGCTTAGGGGACCCCCTAGCGGGTCGAAAACTGTTTTTT. Its translation: CASSLGDPLAGRKLFF.

The chain uses TRBV29-1 and TRBJ2-7; 8 nucleotides agree with TRBD1. The germline V gene encodes CDR1 SQVTM and CDR2 ANQGSEA. This CDR3 has 14 residues. The junction had 4 bases not matched to a gene; V was cut back by 1 base and J by 2 bases. In DNA, the CDR3 is TGCAGCGTTGAAGTGGGACAGGTCGCCTACGAGCAGTACTTC. Residues: CSVEVGQVAYEQYF.

The gene calls are TRBV19 and TRBJ2-3; D tentatively reads TRBD1 or TRBD2 (5 bases each). This CDR3 region has 14 residues. CDR1 is LNHDA and CDR2 is SQIVND in the germline V gene (reference sequence). V gave up 8 bases and J gave up 4 bases, with 16 bases separating them. The CDR3 protein is CASRTSAASDTQYF. The CDR3 coding sequence is TGTGCCAGTCGGACATCAGCGGCATCAGATACGCAGTATTTT.

The J gene is TRBJ2-2, the V gene TRBV30; 8 bases are a match to TRBD2. Germline CDR1 and CDR2: GTSNPN and SVGIG (reference sequence). The CDR3 is 15 amino acids. The J segment lost 4 bases and the V segment lost 1 base, leaving 5 bases of the junction unmatched. For the CDR3, the DNA is TGTGCCTGGAGTGCAGCGGGAGTAGTCACCGGGGAGCTGTTTTTT. Its protein is CAWSAAGVVTGELFF.

The chain carries TRBV18 and TRBJ2-1; tentative D call: TRBD2 (6 bases). Germline CDR1 KGHSH, CDR2 LQKENI. The V gene lost 2 bases and the J gene lost 8 bases, with 16 bases spanning the gap. The CDR3 has 15 residues. As DNA, the CDR3 is TGTGCCAGCTCACCAGGCAGGGAGGCCCGACATGAGCAGTTCTTC. Encoded protein: CASSPGREARHEQFF.